Listed below are T cell receptor beta chains from one sample, sequenced in a study of blood T cell repertoires in COVID-19. Data came from immunoSEQ multiplex PCR; TCRdb stores just in-frame clones and leaves some out. The data contain about 260,000 clones, approximately 89% of them seen just once; the ten biggest clones take up 1% to 1.5%. Sequenced material: PBMCs or T cells enriched from blood (not recorded which). The receptors derive from a middle-aged woman with acute COVID-19. CDR3s include the opening cysteine and the closing phenylalanine or tryptophan. Fields, in order: J gene, V gene, clone size, D gene, CDR3 DNA, CDR3 protein. D genes are given only for firm matches. Where a row states a size, it is once, few, many or the class of an expanded clone; other rows omit it.

J gene: TRBJ2-5
V gene: TRBV18
clone size: once
D gene: .
CDR3 DNA: TGTGCCAGCGCTTTAGAAGGAGTGAAGACCCAGTACTTC
CDR3 protein: CASALEGVKTQYF

J gene: TRBJ2-3
V gene: TRBV10-1
clone size: .
D gene: .
CDR3 DNA: TGCGCCAGCAGTGGACTCTCCGGGTCTTTATCGATAGATACGCAGTATTTT
CDR3 protein: CASSGLSGSLSIDTQYF

J gene: TRBJ1-2
V gene: TRBV6-5
clone size: .
D gene: TRBD1
CDR3 DNA: TGTGCCAGCAGTTACGAAACAGGGGGCTATGGCTACACCTTC
CDR3 protein: CASSYETGGYGYTF

J gene: TRBJ1-5
V gene: TRBV2
clone size: .
D gene: TRBD1
CDR3 DNA: TGTGCCAGCAGTGGCCTCGGACAGGGGAATCAGCCCCAGCATTTT
CDR3 protein: CASSGLGQGNQPQHF

J gene: TRBJ2-1
V gene: TRBV7-2
clone size: .
D gene: TRBD2
CDR3 DNA: TGTGCCAGCAGCGCCGGACTAGCGTATGTGAATGAGCAGTTCTTC
CDR3 protein: CASSAGLAYVNEQFF

J gene: TRBJ1-1
V gene: TRBV24-1
clone size: few
D gene: .
CDR3 DNA: TGTGCCACGAAGGGGTCGAACACTGAAGCTTTCTTT
CDR3 protein: CATKGSNTEAFF

J gene: TRBJ1-1
V gene: TRBV28
clone size: once
D gene: .
CDR3 DNA: TGTGCCAGCAGTGTGACCGGGTTGGGGGGCACTGAAGCTTTCTTT
CDR3 protein: CASSVTGLGGTEAFF

J gene: TRBJ1-5
V gene: TRBV2
clone size: .
D gene: .
CDR3 DNA: TGTGCCAGCAGTCTTAGTCAGCCCCAGCATTTT
CDR3 protein: CASSLSQPQHF

J gene: TRBJ1-2
V gene: TRBV12-3/TRBV12-4
clone size: few
D gene: .
CDR3 DNA: TGTGCCAGCAGTTTAGGTTCGTATGGCTACACCTTC
CDR3 protein: CASSLGSYGYTF

J gene: TRBJ1-5
V gene: TRBV4-1
clone size: .
D gene: TRBD1
CDR3 DNA: TGCGCCAGCAGCCTCCCAGGGGGCTTAAAGAATCAGCCCCAGCATTTT
CDR3 protein: CASSLPGGLKNQPQHF

J gene: TRBJ1-5
V gene: TRBV19
clone size: .
D gene: TRBD1
CDR3 DNA: TGTGCCAGTAGTACGGACAGGGGAGGGCCCCAGCATTTT
CDR3 protein: CASSTDRGGPQHF

J gene: TRBJ1-1
V gene: TRBV27
clone size: .
D gene: .
CDR3 DNA: TGTGCCAGCAGTTTAGAGTTGAACACTGAAGCTTTCTTT
CDR3 protein: CASSLELNTEAFF

J gene: TRBJ2-3
V gene: TRBV7-2
clone size: .
D gene: .
CDR3 DNA: TGTGCCAGCAGCTTAGAAACTAGCAGATACACAGATACGCAGTATTTT
CDR3 protein: CASSLETSRYTDTQYF

J gene: TRBJ1-2
V gene: TRBV18
clone size: .
D gene: .
CDR3 DNA: TGTGCCAGCTCATCGGACTCATCCTATGGCTACACCTTC
CDR3 protein: CASSSDSSYGYTF

J gene: TRBJ2-1
V gene: TRBV10-2
clone size: .
D gene: .
CDR3 DNA: TGCGCCAGCAGGAGACCGGGACAAAACTACAATGAGCAGTTCTTC
CDR3 protein: CASRRPGQNYNEQFF

J gene: TRBJ2-2
V gene: TRBV7-9
clone size: .
D gene: TRBD2
CDR3 DNA: TGTGCCAGCAGCTCAGAGCGCGGGAGCCGGGAGCTGTTTTTT
CDR3 protein: CASSSERGSRELFF

J gene: TRBJ2-5
V gene: TRBV6-5
clone size: .
D gene: .
CDR3 DNA: TGTGCCAGCAGTTCTGACTCCCAAGAGACCCAGTACTTC
CDR3 protein: CASSSDSQETQYF

J gene: TRBJ1-5
V gene: TRBV2
clone size: .
D gene: TRBD1
CDR3 DNA: TGTGCCAGCAGTGAGCGGACAGGGGGGTTGAGCAATCAGCCCCAGCATTTT
CDR3 protein: CASSERTGGLSNQPQHF

J gene: TRBJ2-1
V gene: TRBV5-5
clone size: .
D gene: TRBD1
CDR3 DNA: TGTGCCAGCAGCCTACCGGGACAGGGATCACTAGAAACCTACAATGAGCAGTTCTTC
CDR3 protein: CASSLPGQGSLETYNEQFF

J gene: TRBJ2-5
V gene: TRBV9
clone size: .
D gene: TRBD1
CDR3 DNA: TGTGCCAGCAGCGTAGGGGGCCAGGGGGCTGCGGAGACCCAGTACTTC
CDR3 protein: CASSVGGQGAAETQYF

J gene: TRBJ1-5
V gene: TRBV30
clone size: .
D gene: .
CDR3 DNA: TGTGCCTGGAGTCAGCAGGCAAGGTCCCAGCCCCAGCATTTT
CDR3 protein: CAWSQQARSQPQHF

J gene: TRBJ1-1
V gene: TRBV28
clone size: .
D gene: TRBD1
CDR3 DNA: TGTGCCAGCAGTCTAGGGACAGGGGTCACTGAAGCTTTCTTT
CDR3 protein: CASSLGTGVTEAFF

J gene: TRBJ2-5
V gene: TRBV7-8
clone size: .
D gene: .
CDR3 DNA: TGTGCCAGCAGCGGAAACAGGGTTCAAGAGACCCAGTACTTC
CDR3 protein: CASSGNRVQETQYF

J gene: TRBJ2-1
V gene: TRBV7-8
clone size: .
D gene: TRBD2
CDR3 DNA: TGTGCCAGCCGTTATAGCTTAGCGGGAGTTGATGAGCAGTTCTTC
CDR3 protein: CASRYSLAGVDEQFF

J gene: TRBJ2-1
V gene: TRBV6-5
clone size: .
D gene: TRBD2
CDR3 DNA: TGTGCCAGCAGTTACCGTTCAACTAGCGGGTACGAGCAGTTCTTC
CDR3 protein: CASSYRSTSGYEQFF

J gene: TRBJ1-1
V gene: TRBV27
clone size: few
D gene: TRBD1
CDR3 DNA: TGTGCCAGCAGTCCGATACAGGGGCCTGAAGCTTTCTTT
CDR3 protein: CASSPIQGPEAFF

J gene: TRBJ2-5
V gene: TRBV2
clone size: .
D gene: TRBD2
CDR3 DNA: TGTGCCAGCAGTGGACTAGCGGGGGGAGCGGAGACCCAGTACTTC
CDR3 protein: CASSGLAGGAETQYF

J gene: TRBJ2-5
V gene: TRBV15
clone size: .
D gene: .
CDR3 DNA: TGTGCCACCAGCAGAAAACAGGGCCCAGAGACCCAGTACTTC
CDR3 protein: CATSRKQGPETQYF

J gene: TRBJ2-3
V gene: TRBV28
clone size: once
D gene: TRBD2
CDR3 DNA: TGTGCCAGCACCCGACTAGCGGGAGAACTACCATCCGATACGCAGTATTTT
CDR3 protein: CASTRLAGELPSDTQYF

J gene: TRBJ1-6
V gene: TRBV19
clone size: .
D gene: .
CDR3 DNA: TGTGCCAGTACCGCAGAAATCTATAATTCACCCCTCCACTTT
CDR3 protein: CASTAEIYNSPLHF

J gene: TRBJ1-5
V gene: TRBV6-5
clone size: .
D gene: .
CDR3 DNA: TGTGCCAGCAGTTTCAGGGGAAATCAGCCCCAGCATTTT
CDR3 protein: CASSFRGNQPQHF

J gene: TRBJ2-2
V gene: TRBV19
clone size: .
D gene: TRBD1
CDR3 DNA: TGTGCCAGTAGTACACACAGGGGGCTCACCGGGGAGCTGTTTTTT
CDR3 protein: CASSTHRGLTGELFF

J gene: TRBJ1-1
V gene: TRBV16
clone size: .
D gene: TRBD1
CDR3 DNA: TGTGCCAGCAGCCAAGGTGGGGACAGGAAAGAAGCTTTCTTT
CDR3 protein: CASSQGGDRKEAFF

J gene: TRBJ1-3
V gene: TRBV9
clone size: .
D gene: .
CDR3 DNA: TGTGCCAGCAGCGTAGGAGACGGGGGGTATTCTGGAAACACCATATATTTT
CDR3 protein: CASSVGDGGYSGNTIYF

J gene: TRBJ1-3
V gene: TRBV4-1
clone size: .
D gene: TRBD1
CDR3 DNA: TGCGCCAGCAGCCGAGCAGGGGGCCCGGACACCATATATTTT
CDR3 protein: CASSRAGGPDTIYF

J gene: TRBJ1-1
V gene: TRBV12-3/TRBV12-4
clone size: .
D gene: .
CDR3 DNA: TGTGCCAGCAGTGGGATTACAGGAGGGGCTTTCTTT
CDR3 protein: CASSGITGGAFF

J gene: TRBJ2-5
V gene: TRBV29-1
clone size: .
D gene: .
CDR3 DNA: TGCAGCGGCATATGGGGGCGAGAGACCCAGTACTTC
CDR3 protein: CSGIWGRETQYF

J gene: TRBJ1-2
V gene: TRBV6-5
clone size: .
D gene: TRBD1
CDR3 DNA: TGTGCCAGCAGTTCCGGGACAGGGAGTCAATATGGCTACACCTTC
CDR3 protein: CASSSGTGSQYGYTF

J gene: TRBJ1-1
V gene: TRBV18
clone size: .
D gene: TRBD1
CDR3 DNA: TGTGCCAGCTCACCCTCCCTCGGGACAGGGAGGATAGTGAACACTGAAGCTTTCTTT
CDR3 protein: CASSPSLGTGRIVNTEAFF

J gene: TRBJ1-1
V gene: TRBV28
clone size: .
D gene: TRBD1
CDR3 DNA: TGTGCCAGCACCCCGGGACAGGGAATGGGAGCTTTCTTT
CDR3 protein: CASTPGQGMGAFF

J gene: TRBJ2-1
V gene: TRBV7-6
clone size: .
D gene: TRBD1
CDR3 DNA: TGTGCCAGCAGCTTAGATTTCCTCCGGGACAGGGGGTTGGACAATGAGCAGTTCTTC
CDR3 protein: CASSLDFLRDRGLDNEQFF

J gene: TRBJ2-3
V gene: TRBV9
clone size: .
D gene: TRBD2
CDR3 DNA: TGTGCCAGCAGCGTAGGAGGGACTAGCGCTAGCACAGATACGCAGTATTTT
CDR3 protein: CASSVGGTSASTDTQYF

J gene: TRBJ2-7
V gene: TRBV9
clone size: .
D gene: .
CDR3 DNA: TGTGCCAGCAGCGGGGGATCCGGGGCCTACGAGCAGTACTTC
CDR3 protein: CASSGGSGAYEQYF

J gene: TRBJ2-5
V gene: TRBV18
clone size: .
D gene: .
CDR3 DNA: TGTGCCAGCTCACCAAGCCTCGAGACCCAGTACTTC
CDR3 protein: CASSPSLETQYF

J gene: TRBJ1-3
V gene: TRBV7-2
clone size: .
D gene: .
CDR3 DNA: TGTGCCAGCAGCGCCCGCAGGGTCGGTGGAAACACCATATATTTT
CDR3 protein: CASSARRVGGNTIYF

J gene: TRBJ1-1
V gene: TRBV5-1
clone size: .
D gene: .
CDR3 DNA: TGCGCCAGCAGCTCCGAGGGTATGGAGACTGAAGCTTTCTTT
CDR3 protein: CASSSEGMETEAFF

J gene: TRBJ1-2
V gene: TRBV6-4
clone size: .
D gene: .
CDR3 DNA: TGTGCCAGCAGTGGGGACTTCGGGGACTATGGCTACACCTTC
CDR3 protein: CASSGDFGDYGYTF

J gene: TRBJ2-3
V gene: TRBV6-1
clone size: few
D gene: .
CDR3 DNA: TGTGCCAGCAGTGAAGGCGGATCTAGCACAGATACGCAGTATTTT
CDR3 protein: CASSEGGSSTDTQYF

J gene: TRBJ1-3
V gene: TRBV7-8
clone size: .
D gene: .
CDR3 DNA: TGTGCCAGCAGCTTAGTGCCAGGCGGAAACACCATATATTTT
CDR3 protein: CASSLVPGGNTIYF

J gene: TRBJ2-4
V gene: TRBV5-6
clone size: .
D gene: .
CDR3 DNA: TGTGCCAGCAGCTTGGGCCGACTTGGAGGAAACATTCAGTACTTC
CDR3 protein: CASSLGRLGGNIQYF